The present entry profiles one T cell receptor (beta chain) with its context. This record comes from a study of T cell changes during pregnancy in multiple sclerosis. Produced via immunoSEQ multiplex PCR; TCRdb's table is partial and in-frame only. The sample records fewer than 85,000 clones, about 92% being singletons. CDR3 length: 13 residues. CDR1 is MNHNY and CDR2 is SVGAGI in the germline V gene (reference sequence). With V trimmed by 10 bases and J by 0 bases, 6 bases remained unmatched. Sequencing used peripheral blood, obtained after pregnancy. The J gene is TRBJ2-7, the V gene TRBV6-6, with 7 bases that match TRBD2. This clonotype was obtained from a female donor in good health, enrolled as a control in a pregnancy study. The CDR3 DNA reads TGTGCCACAAAAGCGGGGACCTCCTACGAGCAGTACTTC. This codes for CATKAGTSYEQYF.